This TCR beta chain was recovered during a study of cytomegalovirus exposure and HLA in healthy donors. Study at large: Earlier results showed roughly 110 million unique TCR beta sequences derived from roughly 180 million T cells. Points from the study as a whole: A missense variant in DCLRE1C was later tied to TCR beta V- and J-gene trimming. Apart from CMV serostatus, no immune exposure information was available.

With 2 bases removed from V and 4 bases from J, the gap between germline ends came to 17 bases. The CDR3 sequence is 16 residues long. Germline assignment: CDR1 MNHEY and CDR2 SVGAGI. Of note for this clone: Its antigen is unknown.

The primer mix had 60 Vbeta and 13 Jbeta primers. Libraries were prepared by immunoSEQ multiplex PCR; TCRdb keeps only in-frame clonotypes and omits some of them. The table shows just over 95,000 clones, with approximately 77% occurring only once. The TCR was taken from a woman aged 40 to 55 in good health and CMV-seronegative. This rearrangement joins TRBV6-5 to TRBJ1-2; tentatively, D is TRBD1 (6 bases). Source material: PBMCs. CDR3 DNA sequence: TGTGCCAGCAGTTACCGACTCTCCGGACAGTCCTATGGCTACACCTTC. Amino acids: CASSYRLSGQSYGYTF.